A single sample is the source of the 22 T cell receptor beta chains below, sequenced in a study of Ad26.COV2.S vaccination and SARS-CoV-2 variants. Treatment in this sample: over 15 received Ad26.COV2.S at low or high dose, single or two shots; about 5 received placebo; per-sample allocation not given. Samples were taken on day 63 after the first vaccine or placebo injection. Some clones are missing from TCRdb's copy, which holds only in-frame ones; the method was immunoSEQ multiplex PCR. The sample consists of around 300,000 clones, 90% of them appearing once. Sample: peripheral blood, taken in a trial of Ad26.COV2.S vaccine versus placebo. The receptors here all came from a person between 18 and 65 years old who received the Ad26.COV2.S COVID-19 vaccine or a placebo.

The CDR3 here is CASSPGSSREKLFF. The CDR3 DNA reads TGTGCCAGCAGCCCAGGGAGCTCACGAGAAAAACTGTTTTTT. The genes are TRBV7-9 and TRBJ1-4; D may be TRBD1 (5 bases). Germline V CDR1 and CDR2: SEHNR, FQNEAQ (reference sequence). The CDR3 covers 14 residues. Trimming took 5 bases from V and 8 from J, leaving 15 bases between them.

The chain joins TRBV19 to TRBJ2-2; 8 bases align to TRBD2. The V segment lost 6 bases and the J segment 1 base; nucleotides outside the gene matches: 4. Germline V gene data show CDR1 as LNHDA and CDR2 as SQIVND (reference sequence). The CDR3 is made up of 15 amino acids. CDR3 region: CASRTSGRNTGELFF. As DNA, the CDR3 is TGTGCCAGTAGGACGAGCGGGAGGAACACCGGGGAGCTGTTTTTT.

This clone was seen only once. The rearrangement links TRBV7-2 to TRBJ2-3; D is undetermined. The V gene lost 1 base and the J gene lost 1 base, with 9 bases spanning the gap. The length of the CDR3 is 15 residues. CDR1 SGHTA and CDR2 FQGNSA come from the germline V gene. CDR3 nucleotide sequence: TGTGCCAGCAGCTTAGAAGCTATCGGCACAGATACGCAGTATTTT. It codes for CASSLEAIGTDTQYF.

This clone was seen only a few times. V gene TRBV7-8 combines with J gene TRBJ1-6; 9 positions agree with TRBD1. This CDR3 contains 16 residues. The V and J ends lost 6 bases and 3 bases, in that order; junction bases with no gene match: 6. Germline values: CDR1 SGHVS, CDR2 FQNEAQ. The CDR3 DNA sequence: TGTGCCAGCAGTTCGGACAGGGGAGGCTATAATTCACCCCTCCACTTT. It specifies CASSSDRGGYNSPLHF.

This clone appeared a few times. V gene TRBV30 combines with J gene TRBJ1-1; D call uncertain. The length of the CDR3 is 13 residues. V gave up 2 bases and J gave up 0 bases, with 7 bases separating them. The germline gives CDR1 GTSNPN, CDR2 SVGIG (reference sequence). CDR3 region: CAWSSWMNTEAFF. The CDR3 DNA sequence: TGTGCCTGGAGTTCGTGGATGAACACTGAAGCTTTCTTT. Full variable domain (outside the CDR3, taken from reference TRBV30 and TRBJ1-1): SQTIHQWPATLVQPVGSPLSLECTVEGTSNPNLYWYRQAAGRGLQLLFYSVGIGQISSEVPQNLSASRPQDRQFILSSKKLLLSDSGFYLCAWSSWMNTEAFFGQGTRLTVV.

This chain connects TRBV2 to TRBJ2-3; the match to TRBD2 covers 12 bases. The CDR3 is 15 amino acids. Per germline, CDR1 SNHLY and CDR2 FYNNEI. V lost 6 bases and J lost 4; bases outside the gene matches: 5. The CDR3 nucleotides are TGTGCCAGCAGGGGGACTAGCGGGTTCCCAGATACGCAGTATTTT. It codes for CASRGTSGFPDTQYF.

The V and J genes are TRBV19 and TRBJ2-2; TRBD2 aligns across 10 bases. The germline V gene encodes CDR1 LNHDA and CDR2 SQIVND (reference sequence). The CDR3 has 18 residues. Losses at the gene ends were 4 bases for V and 5 bases for J; bases not matched to a gene: 13. The CDR3 loop is CASSTSLAGEGGTGELFF. DNA for the CDR3: TGTGCCAGTAGTACCTCCCTAGCGGGAGAGGGAGGAACCGGGGAGCTGTTTTTT.

The chain is built from TRBV9 and TRBJ1-6; TRBD1 agrees at 7 bases. The CDR3 is 15 residues long. The germline V gene has CDR1 SGDLS and CDR2 YYNGEE. Trimming at V came to 0 bases and at J to 10 bases, leaving 7 bases not matched to a gene. This CDR3 reads CASSVAGTVRSPLHF. In nucleotides, the CDR3 is TGTGCCAGCAGCGTAGCTGGGACAGTGAGGTCACCCCTCCACTTT.

This clone came up once. The genes are TRBV19 and TRBJ2-1; D ambiguous. Germline CDR1 reads LNHDA; CDR2 reads SQIVND (reference sequence). The germline V and J ends were trimmed by 1 base and 6 bases, with 4 bases remaining between them. The CDR3 contains 12 residues. The CDR3 DNA sequence: TGTGCCAGTAGTATAGGATTCAATGAGCAGTTCTTC. Translation gives CASSIGFNEQFF.

V and J are TRBV7-2 and TRBJ2-7, with a possible D match to TRBD2 (5 bases). V lost 5 bases, J lost 7 bases, and 15 bases lay in between. CDR1 is SGHTA and CDR2 is FQGNSA in the germline V gene. The CDR3 is 13 residues long. CDR3 sequence (DNA): TGTGCCAGCAGCCTTAGCCGGACTGGTGAGCAGTACGTC. This encodes CASSLSRTGEQYV.

The chain combines TRBV19 with TRBJ2-1; D perhaps matches TRBD2 (6 bases). The germline gives CDR1 LNHDA, CDR2 SQIVND (reference sequence). This CDR3 is 15 amino acids long. Deletions cut 3 bases from V and 0 bases from J, with 9 bases between. CDR3 nucleotides: TGTGCCAGTAGTATTTTCGGGAGCTCCTACAATGAGCAGTTCTTC. Residues: CASSIFGSSYNEQFF.

The V gene is TRBV6-4, the J gene TRBJ1-2, with no clear D. The CDR3 covers 14 residues. The germline CDR1 and CDR2 sequences are MRHNA and SNTAGT. Trimming left V 8 bases short and J 8 bases short, with 21 bases between. The chain's CDR3 is CASSPQWGSEGYTF. Here the CDR3 DNA reads TGTGCCAGCTCTCCCCAATGGGGTTCGGAAGGCTACACCTTC.

The chain has TRBV3-1 (or the pseudogene TRBV3-2) and TRBJ1-3; the D gene is possibly TRBD1 (6 bases). V was shortened by 3 bases and J by 0 bases, with 9 bases between the two germline ends. CDR3 length: 15 amino acids. CDR1 LGHDT and CDR2 YNNKEL come from the germline V gene (reference sequence). CDR3 nucleotide sequence: TGTGCCAGCAGCCAGGACAGCGGCTCTGGAAACACCATATATTTT. It yields the protein CASSQDSGSGNTIYF.

The gene calls are TRBV18 and TRBJ2-2; weak D call: TRBD2 (6 bases). V was shortened by 3 bases and J by 1 base, with 12 bases between the two germline ends. CDR1 KGHSH and CDR2 LQKENI come from the germline V gene. The CDR3 extends over 16 amino acids. CDR3 sequence: CASSPRGSGNTGELFF. DNA for the CDR3: TGTGCCAGCTCACCTCGGGGGTCAGGGAACACCGGGGAGCTGTTTTTT.

Notes on this clone: This specimen includes other DNA sequences encoding the same CDR3. The J gene is TRBJ1-6, the V gene TRBV4-3; D ambiguous. The CDR3 has 13 residues. V was cut by 1 base and J by 4 bases, with 2 bases left in between. Germline CDR1 reads LGHNA; CDR2 reads YSLEER. CDR3 loop: CASSQAYNSPLHF. CDR3 bases: TGCGCCAGCAGCCAAGCTTATAATTCACCCCTCCACTTT.

The rearrangement links TRBV15 to TRBJ1-4, with D maybe TRBD1 (6 bases). The CDR3 is 14 amino acids. Trimming shortened V by 0 bases and J by 8 bases, and 10 bases separated the two germline ends. Germline-derived CDR1 and CDR2 are LNHNV and YYDKDF (reference sequence). The CDR3 DNA reads as TGTGCCACCAGCAGAGATAGGGGGGCCGAAAAACTGTTTTTT. Protein: CATSRDRGAEKLFF.

This rearrangement joins TRBV7-3 to TRBJ2-1, with 9 bases that match TRBD2. The CDR3 has 16 amino acids. Germline CDR1 and CDR2: SGHTA and FQGTGA. V gave up 5 bases and J gave up 3 bases; unmatched junction bases: 8. The CDR3 protein is CASSPYSAGGYNEQFF. As DNA, the CDR3 is TGTGCCAGCAGCCCCTACTCAGCGGGGGGCTACAATGAGCAGTTCTTC.

In its sample, this clone was seen once. The chain links TRBV19 to TRBJ2-7, with D perhaps matching TRBD2 (6 bases). Germline V gene lookup returns CDR1 LNHDA and CDR2 SQIVND (reference sequence). Trimming removed 5 bases at V and 6 bases at J, with 14 bases between. The CDR3 runs to 13 residues. CDR3 loop: CASSGNPGGEQYV. The CDR3 DNA reads as TGTGCCAGTAGTGGAAACCCCGGGGGCGAGCAGTACGTC.

The genes are TRBV7-9 and TRBJ2-1, with TRBD2 matching 11 bases. The CDR3 consists of 18 residues. CDR1 SEHNR and CDR2 FQNEAQ come from the germline V gene (reference sequence). The V gene end was trimmed by 4 bases and the J gene end by 0 bases; junction bases not matched to a gene: 8. CDR3 bases: TGTGCCAGCAGCTCCACTAGCGGGAGTATCGTCTCCTACAATGAGCAGTTCTTC. It codes for CASSSTSGSIVSYNEQFF.

The chain recombines TRBV28 with TRBJ2-7; TRBD1 might be the D (6 bases). V was cut by 6 bases and J by 0 bases, with 9 bases left in between. CDR1 is MDHEN and CDR2 is SYDVKM in the germline V gene. The CDR3 totals 13 residues. Here the CDR3 DNA reads TGTGCCAGCAGGGACAGAAACTCCTACGAGCAGTACGTC. The encoded protein is CASRDRNSYEQYV.

The V and J genes are TRBV7-2 and TRBJ1-5; D is possibly TRBD1 (6 bases). The CDR3 length is 18 residues. Germline V gene sequence: CDR1 SGHTA, CDR2 FQGNSA. V lost 3 bases and J lost 6, with 24 bases in between. Here the CDR3 DNA reads TGTGCCAGCAGCTTGGGGAAACTAGCAGGGGAAAGAATTCAGCCCCAGCATTTT. Translation: CASSLGKLAGERIQPQHF.

The chain is built from TRBV13 and TRBJ2-3, with TRBD1 identical over 9 bases. V shed 5 bases and J 4 bases; nucleotides not matched to a gene: 4. Germline-derived CDR1 and CDR2 are PRHDT and FYEKMQ (reference sequence). This CDR3 has 14 residues. The CDR3 DNA is TGTGCCAGCAGCATGGGACAGGGCTCAGATACGCAGTATTTT. Translated, it gives CASSMGQGSDTQYF.